The next 10 T cell receptor beta chains were all read from a single sample in a study of T cell repertoires in cytomegalovirus infection (dated by TCRdb to the late 2010s). Reads for this sample came from an Illumina HiSeq 1500. TCRdb reran the public reads through fastp at Q25 and MiXCR, keeping productive beta chains. All rows with the same CDR3 protein become a single entry with the most common DNA and genes. The sample table records 650,000 to 900,000 distinct CDR3 sequences; approximately 32% of these occur just once. The ten largest clones represent around 12% of the sample. No antigen has been identified for these receptors. The sample's treatment or condition label, decoded: in vitro stimulation with specific CMV peptide epitopes to enrich CMV-specific T cells. This sample comprised cultured CD8+ T cells from PBMCs, obtained from culture after CMV antigen stimulation. Source of these receptors: a human donor in good health (CMV status not recorded). Some clones in this sample may be carry-over from other donors' samples.

This clonotype appeared many times. The V call is TRBV7-2, the J call TRBJ1-1; tentatively, D is TRBD1 (6 bases). The CDR3 is 14 amino acids. The germline gives CDR1 SGHTA, CDR2 FQGNSA. V lost 5 bases and J lost 8, with 18 bases in between. As DNA, the CDR3 is TGTGCCAGCAGCCCAACCGGGGGCGGGCTGGAAGCTTTCTTT. Protein sequence: CASSPTGGGLEAFF.

This clonotype is medium-sized by share. The V and J genes are TRBV7-2 and TRBJ2-5; 11 bases are a match to TRBD2. This CDR3 spans 16 amino acids. Germline V CDR1 and CDR2: SGHTA, FQGNSA. V lost 3 bases and J lost 0; bases outside the gene matches: 3. The CDR3, as DNA: TGTGCCAGCAGCTTCTTAGCGGGGGGGCACCAAGAGACCCAGTACTTC. This gives the protein CASSFLAGGHQETQYF.

The genes are TRBV19 and TRBJ2-1; D may be TRBD2 (6 bases). V lost 0 bases and J lost 8, with 20 bases in between. Germline CDR1 LNHDA, CDR2 SQIVND (reference sequence). The CDR3 length is 17 residues. The CDR3 spells CASSIEVFWEVAYEQFF. The CDR3 DNA follows: TGTGCCAGTAGTATAGAGGTTTTCTGGGAGGTCGCTTATGAGCAGTTCTTC.

This clonotype was recorded a few times. The chain combines TRBV12-3 or TRBV12-4 with TRBJ2-7; D not certain. Between the trimmed V and J ends, which lost 8 bases and 0 bases, there was a span of 5 bases. There are 11 residues in the CDR3. CDR3 residues: CASGHSYEQYF. CDR3 coding DNA: TGTGCCAGCGGCCACTCCTACGAGCAGTACTTC.

The gene calls are TRBV7-2 and TRBJ1-6, with D possibly TRBD1 on 6 matching bases. The germline V gene encodes CDR1 SGHTA and CDR2 FQGNSA. The CDR3 covers 16 residues. The V and J ends lost 1 base and 9 bases respectively, with 16 bases between them. The CDR3 spells CASSLESLQGASPLHF. In DNA form, the CDR3 reads TGTGCCAGCAGCTTAGAATCCCTACAGGGTGCTTCACCCCTCCACTTT. Filled out from reference TRBV7-2 and TRBJ1-6, the complete variable domain reads GAGVSQSPSNKVTEKGKDVELRCDPISGHTALYWYRQSLGQGLEFLIYFQGNSAPDKSGLPSDRFSAERTGGSVSTLTIQRTQQEDSAVYLCASSLESLQGASPLHFGNGTRLTVT.

This clonotype came up a few times. The chain recombines TRBV4-3 with TRBJ2-1; perhaps TRBD1 as D (6 bases). The germline CDR1 and CDR2 sequences are LGHNA and YSLEER. This CDR3 has 17 amino acids. Trimming stripped 3 bases from V and 2 bases from J, with 17 bases between. DNA for the CDR3: TGCGCCAGCAGCCAGACAATCGACAGGAACCCCTACAATGAGCAGTTCTTC. This encodes CASSQTIDRNPYNEQFF.

The chain joins TRBV10-3 to TRBJ1-1; the match to TRBD1 covers 9 bases. Looked up from germline, CDR1 is ENHRY and CDR2 is SYGVKD. The V gene end was trimmed by 2 bases and the J gene end by 0 bases; junction bases not matched to a gene: 1. The CDR3 totals 15 residues. The CDR3 coding sequence is TGTGCCATCAGTGAGGACAGGGGGGTGAACACTGAAGCTTTCTTT. Protein product: CAISEDRGVNTEAFF.

This clonotype was observed a handful of times. The chain uses TRBV27 and TRBJ2-3, with D possibly being TRBD1 (5 bases). This CDR3 has 17 amino acids. Germline CDR1 is MNHEY and CDR2 is SMNVEV (reference sequence). V was shortened by 5 bases and J by 1 base, with 19 bases between the two germline ends. CDR3 residues: CASSPTPRGRGTDTQYF. In DNA, the CDR3 is TGTGCCAGCAGTCCCACCCCTCGTGGCAGGGGCACAGATACGCAGTATTTT.

The chain combines TRBV4-1 with TRBJ1-4; D not resolved. V lost 0 bases and J 8 bases, leaving 10 bases between the germline ends. This CDR3 contains 14 residues. Germline CDR1 reads MGHRA; CDR2 reads YSYEKL. In nucleotides, the CDR3 is TGCGCCAGCAGCCAAGATGGCACAGAGGAAAAACTGTTTTTT. Translated: CASSQDGTEEKLFF.

This clonotype showed up just a few times. The genes are TRBV28 and TRBJ2-2; D possibly corresponds to TRBD1 (5 bases). Germline CDR1 reads MDHEN; CDR2 reads SYDVKM. The ends were cut back, 2 bases at V and 2 bases at J, with 12 bases in the middle. The CDR3 covers 16 residues. CDR3 nucleotide sequence: TGTGCCAGCAGTTTAATGACAGCTTACAACACCGGGGAGCTGTTTTTT. It is translated as CASSLMTAYNTGELFF.